This T cell receptor (beta chain) was observed in a study of human T cells and chemical hapten exposure. Germline lookup yields CDR1 SQVTM and CDR2 ANQGSEA. The CDR3 runs 13 residues. The V and J ends lost 5 bases and 3 bases, in that order; junction bases with no gene match: 2. Under the authors' procedure: Sample TCR totals centred on a median of roughly 96,000, ranging about 23,224 to 700,000. TCRdb re-derived calls from the RACE reads in MiXCR, one entry per CDR3 protein. The V and J calls come from TCRdb's annotation, not from the publication. In the table there are around 67,000 distinct CDR3 sequences, 6.5% to 10% of which are singletons. The sample's time point: patch test 2, 6 weeks after DPC sensitization. Treatment indicated: therapeutic diphenylcyclopropenone sensitization with weekly scalp DPC. Total RNA was isolated from whole blood that had not been fractionated.

The sequences come from whole blood, collected in connection with sensitization to the hapten diphenylcyclopropenone (DPC). The TCR comes from a woman aged 50 to 60 with alopecia areata. Some clones in this sample may be carry-over from other donors' samples. The rearrangement uses TRBV29-1 and TRBJ2-3, with TRBD2 matching 10 bases. CDR3 in amino acids: CSVKLAGTDTQYF. In DNA, the CDR3 is TGCAGCGTTAAACTAGCGGGGACAGATACGCAGTATTTT.